This TCR beta chain stems from a study of breast tumors, draining lymph nodes, adjacent tissues (dated by TCRdb to 2015 to 2016). About the investigation overall: Breast cancer patients provided tumor, adjacent nontumor tissue and axillary lymph nodes, and the study compared the TCR beta repertoires across these three sources. The study aimed to assess the relationships and possible T-cell exchange between tumor, surrounding tissue and draining lymph node repertoires in human breast cancer. Beyond this particular receptor, the publication reports: T-cell repertoire diversity in tumors was found to be lower than in lymph nodes but higher than in nontumor tissue, and preferential V and J gene usage was observed. The conclusion that tumor T cells originate in lymph nodes was presented as consistent with a hypothesis rather than as directly demonstrated. A scenario in which most tumor T cells derive from the lymph node and then expand within tumor tissue was judged to be consistent with the data. In luminal-like breast cancer, tumor and nontumor tissue repertoires resembled each other significantly more than in basal-like breast cancer.

This clonotype was observed many times. This clone's antigen is unknown. No quality values exist for individual bases; no much larger clone is one base distant. Lymph node samples came from the axillary draining lymph nodes of breast cancer patients. TCRdb lists the instrument as Illumina HiSeq 2000. Multiplex PCR amplification was used to build the TCR beta chain libraries. High-throughput sequencing was used to analyze the amplified TCR beta chain products. TCRdb trimmed the raw reads at Q25, called clones with MiXCR and kept productive beta chains. Rows matching on CDR3 protein sequence are summarized as one entry with the most common DNA and genes. Present in this sample are about 100,000 distinct CDR3 sequences, about 20% of which were seen just once. 1% to 1.5% of the sample is in the top ten clones. Including the terminal cysteine and phenylalanine, the CDR3 comprises 17 residues. Only the CDR3 part of the read is kept: 51 bases, read in frame from the first base. V lost 0 bases and J lost 0 bases; the stretch between them is 12 bases long. The germline V gene gives CDR1 as SGDLS and CDR2 as YYNGEE.

The TCR was taken from a female donor with breast cancer. Some clones in this sample may be carry-over from other donors' samples. The sequence is built from TRBV9 and TRBJ1-4; 5 matching bases give a weak D call of TRBD1. The material sequenced was axillary lymph node tissue. The DNA is TGTGCCAGCAGCGTAGGGGGGGGGGTCGCAACTAATGAAAAACTGTTTTTT. This gives the protein CASSVGGGVATNEKLFF. Here the CDR3 is joined to the reference TRBV9 and TRBJ1-4 genes, and the full variable domain is: DSGVTQTPKHLITATGQRVTLRCSPRSGDLSVYWYQQSLDQGLQFLIQYYNGEERAKGNILERFSAQQFPDLHSELNLSSLELGDSALYFCASSVGGGVATNEKLFFGSGTQLSVL.